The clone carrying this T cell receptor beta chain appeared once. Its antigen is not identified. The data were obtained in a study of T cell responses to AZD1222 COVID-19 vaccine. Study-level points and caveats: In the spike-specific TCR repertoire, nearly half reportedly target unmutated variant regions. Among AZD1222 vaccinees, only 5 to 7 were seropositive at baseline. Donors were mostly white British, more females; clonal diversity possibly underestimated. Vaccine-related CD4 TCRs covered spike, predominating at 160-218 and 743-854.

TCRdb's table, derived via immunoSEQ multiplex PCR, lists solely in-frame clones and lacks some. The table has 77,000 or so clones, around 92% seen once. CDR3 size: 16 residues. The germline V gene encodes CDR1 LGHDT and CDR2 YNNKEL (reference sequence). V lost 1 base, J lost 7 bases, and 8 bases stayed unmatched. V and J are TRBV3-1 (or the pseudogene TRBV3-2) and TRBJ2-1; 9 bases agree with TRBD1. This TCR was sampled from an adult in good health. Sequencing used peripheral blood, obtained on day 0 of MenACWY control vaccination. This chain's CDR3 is CASSQVGTGLENEQFF. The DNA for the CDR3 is TGTGCCAGCAGCCAAGTCGGGACAGGGCTGGAAAATGAGCAGTTCTTC.